The present entry profiles one T cell receptor beta chain with its context. Assay used: immunoSEQ multiplex PCR; TCRdb lists only in-frame clones, some missing. The sample holds about 13,000 clones, 68% seen once. This entry is derived from a study of CD4+ T cells in melanoma. This sequence originates from a human donor with melanoma. The sequencing sample was made of cells from a culture (not recorded whether cultured in vitro).

In nucleotides, the CDR3 is TGTGCCAGCAGTGTGAGGAGTCAGGGATTGAATAATTCACCCCTCCACTTT. Protein sequence: CASSVRSQGLNNSPLHF. The rearrangement uses TRBV2 and TRBJ1-6; D might be TRBD1 (5 bases). This CDR3 is built from 17 residues. The germline CDR1 and CDR2 sequences are SNHLY and FYNNEI. Trimming shortened V by 4 bases and J by 5 bases, and 18 bases separated the two germline ends.